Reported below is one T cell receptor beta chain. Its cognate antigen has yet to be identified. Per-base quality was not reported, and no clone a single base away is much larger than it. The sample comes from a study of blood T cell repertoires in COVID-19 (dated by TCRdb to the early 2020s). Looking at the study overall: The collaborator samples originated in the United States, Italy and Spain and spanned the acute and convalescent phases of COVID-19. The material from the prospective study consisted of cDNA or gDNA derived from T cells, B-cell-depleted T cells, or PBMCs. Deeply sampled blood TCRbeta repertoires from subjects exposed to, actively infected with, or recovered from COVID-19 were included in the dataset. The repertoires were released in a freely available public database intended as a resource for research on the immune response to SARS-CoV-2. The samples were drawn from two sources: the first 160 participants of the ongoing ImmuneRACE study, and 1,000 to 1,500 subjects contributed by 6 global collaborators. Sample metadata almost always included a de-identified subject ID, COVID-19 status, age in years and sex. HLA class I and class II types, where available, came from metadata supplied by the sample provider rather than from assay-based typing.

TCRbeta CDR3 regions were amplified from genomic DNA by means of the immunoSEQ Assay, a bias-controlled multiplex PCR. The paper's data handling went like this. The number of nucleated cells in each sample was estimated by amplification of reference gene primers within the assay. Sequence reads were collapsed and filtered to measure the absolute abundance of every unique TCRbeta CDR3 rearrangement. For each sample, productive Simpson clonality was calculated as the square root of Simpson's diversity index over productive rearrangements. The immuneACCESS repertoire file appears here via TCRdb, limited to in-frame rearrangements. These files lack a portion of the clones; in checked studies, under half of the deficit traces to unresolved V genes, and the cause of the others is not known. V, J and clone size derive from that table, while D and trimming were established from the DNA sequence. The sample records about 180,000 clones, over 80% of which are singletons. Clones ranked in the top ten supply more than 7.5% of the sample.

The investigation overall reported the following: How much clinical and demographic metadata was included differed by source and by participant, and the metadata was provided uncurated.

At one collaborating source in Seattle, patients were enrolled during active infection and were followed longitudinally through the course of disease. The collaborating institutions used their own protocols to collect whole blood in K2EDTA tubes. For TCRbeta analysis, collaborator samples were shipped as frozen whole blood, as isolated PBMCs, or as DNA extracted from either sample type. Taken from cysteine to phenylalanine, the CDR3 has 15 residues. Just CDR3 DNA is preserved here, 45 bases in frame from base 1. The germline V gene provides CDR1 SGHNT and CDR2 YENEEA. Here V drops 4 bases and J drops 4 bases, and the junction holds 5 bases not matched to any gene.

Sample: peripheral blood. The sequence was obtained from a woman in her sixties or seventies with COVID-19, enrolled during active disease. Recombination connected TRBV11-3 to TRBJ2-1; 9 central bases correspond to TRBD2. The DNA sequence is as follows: TGTGCCAGCAGCTCTGGGGCGGGAGGGTACAATGAGCAGTTCTTC. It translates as CASSSGAGGYNEQFF.